The 15 T cell receptor beta chains given below trace back to one sample, sequenced in a study of shared clonotypes between healthy human individuals. The protocol was immunoSEQ multiplex PCR, while the TCRdb copy is restricted to in-frame clones and leaves out a portion. The sample includes over 2 million clones, 85% to 95% of them seen just once. The sample comprised naive CD4+ T cells from PBMCs. Subset: CD45RA+ positively selected. The receptors come from a man aged 18 to 30 in good health. Some clones in this sample may be carry-over from other donors' samples.

This chain links TRBV11-2 with TRBJ2-6, with D unresolved. This CDR3 has 15 amino acids. Trimming stripped 2 bases from V and 0 bases from J, with 5 bases between. Per the germline V gene, CDR1 is SGHAT and CDR2 is FQNNGV. CDR3 residues: CASSLLPSGANVLTF. The CDR3 nucleotides read TGTGCCAGCAGCTTACTTCCCTCTGGGGCCAACGTCCTGACTTTC.

The chain links TRBV5-4 to TRBJ1-2; the D is unclear. V lost 2 bases and J 2 bases, leaving 10 bases between the germline ends. Germline V gives CDR1 SGHNT, CDR2 YYREEE (reference sequence). CDR3 length equals 14 residues. CDR3 sequence (DNA): TGTGCCAGCAGCTTTCCTGCGGGGAACTATGGCTACACCTTC. Its protein product is CASSFPAGNYGYTF.

V and J are TRBV6-1 and TRBJ2-1, with TRBD2 matching 7 bases. V was clipped by 0 bases and J by 8 bases; unmatched bases: 10. The germline V gene has CDR1 MNHNS and CDR2 SASEGT. This CDR3 comprises 16 residues. In nucleotides, the CDR3 is TGTGCCAGCAGTGAAGCCTCATGGACTAGTTCGGATGAGCAGTTCTTC. This encodes CASSEASWTSSDEQFF.

This chain joins TRBV5-1 and TRBJ2-1; TRBD2 aligns across 8 bases. The CDR3 is made up of 17 amino acids. Germline values: CDR1 SGHRS, CDR2 YFSETQ. V lost 0 bases to trimming and J lost 12 bases; unmatched junction nucleotides: 17. CDR3 nucleotide sequence: TGCGCCAGCAGCTTGGTCTGGGTCGCGGGGGGAGCTCGCGCGCAGTTCTTC. This translates into CASSLVWVAGGARAQFF. The entire variable domain, with the rest obtained from reference TRBV5-1 and TRBJ2-1, is as follows: KAGVTQTPRYLIKTRGQQVTLSCSPISGHRSVSWYQQTPGQGLQFLFEYFSETQRNKGNFPGRFSGRQFSNSRSEMNVSTLELGDSALYLCASSLVWVAGGARAQFFGPGTRLTVL.

This clone was found once. Other nucleotide sequences in the sample specify the same CDR3. The chain uses TRBV5-4 and TRBJ2-7, with D unresolved. CDR1 SGHNT and CDR2 YYREEE come from the germline V gene (reference sequence). This CDR3 has 13 amino acids. Trimming took 0 bases from V and 0 from J, leaving 4 bases between them. CDR3 DNA sequence: TGTGCCAGCAGCTTGGGAAGCTCCTACGAGCAGTACTTC. Its protein is CASSLGSSYEQYF.

The chain has TRBV4-3 and TRBJ2-1, with D possibly TRBD2 on 6 matching bases. Germline CDR1 is LGHNA and CDR2 is YSLEER. This CDR3 has 15 amino acids. Trimming took 1 base from V and 3 from J, leaving 10 bases between them. The CDR3 region is CASSQGLDDYNEQFF. CDR3 nucleotides: TGCGCCAGCAGCCAAGGACTAGACGACTACAATGAGCAGTTCTTC.

The CDR3 DNA sequence: TGTGCCAGCACCCCTATCTCCAATGAGCAGTTCTTC. It codes for CASTPISNEQFF. The V gene is TRBV6-1, the J gene TRBJ2-1; the D is unclear. This CDR3 comprises 12 residues. Germline CDR1 MNHNS, CDR2 SASEGT. V lost 7 bases and J lost 6, with 10 bases in between.

The chain recombines TRBV27 with TRBJ1-2; 10 positions match TRBD1. The CDR3 runs to 13 residues. CDR1 and CDR2 from the germline V gene are MNHEY and SMNVEV (reference sequence). V dropped 9 bases and J dropped 8; count of bases not matched to a gene: 9. CDR3 in DNA: TGTGCCAGTTCCGGGACAGGGGTTGGCGGCTACACCTTC. Amino acid sequence: CASSGTGVGGYTF.

The chain uses TRBV28 and TRBJ2-7; D is possibly TRBD2 (7 bases). Trimming shortened V by 6 bases and J by 7 bases, and 22 bases separated the two germline ends. Germline CDR1 is MDHEN and CDR2 is SYDVKM. The CDR3 runs 15 residues. CDR3 coding DNA: TGTGCCAGCAGGCTGGGGGGGCAAGGTTCACGGGAGCAGTACTTC. It is translated as CASRLGGQGSREQYF.

The rearrangement uses TRBV28 and TRBJ2-1; 7 bases match TRBD1. V shed 3 bases, J shed 9 bases, and the junction held 5 bases outside the gene matches. The CDR3 is 13 residues long. Germline V CDR1 and CDR2: MDHEN, SYDVKM. The CDR3 bases are TGTGCCAGCAGTTTGCCAGGGGGTAGTGAGCAGTTCTTC. Translated, it gives CASSLPGGSEQFF. Using reference TRBV28 and TRBJ2-1 for the parts outside the CDR3, the full variable domain is DVKVTQSSRYLVKRTGEKVFLECVQDMDHENMFWYRQDPGLGLRLIYFSYDVKMKEKGDIPEGYSVSREKKERFSLILESASTNQTSMYLCASSLPGGSEQFFGPGTRLTVL.

The V call is TRBV2, the J call TRBJ1-5; TRBD1 matches at 8 bases. From germline, CDR1 is SNHLY and CDR2 FYNNEI. With V trimmed by 5 bases and J by 3 bases, 3 bases remained unmatched. This CDR3 comprises 14 residues. Written as DNA, the CDR3 is TGTGCCAGCAGTCGACAGGGGTTCAATCAGCCCCAGCATTTT. It encodes CASSRQGFNQPQHF. The full variable domain, rest sourced from reference TRBV2 and TRBJ1-5, is EPEVTQTPSHQVTQMGQEVILRCVPISNHLYFYWYRQILGQKVEFLVSFYNNEISEKSEIFDDQFSVERPDGSNFTLKIRSTKLEDSAMYFCASSRQGFNQPQHFGDGTRLSIL.

This chain joins TRBV7-2 and TRBJ2-4, with 9 bases lining up with TRBD2. CDR3 length equals 16 residues. Germline CDR1 reads SGHTA; CDR2 reads FQGNSA. V was clipped by 3 bases and J by 0 bases; unmatched bases: 3. The CDR3 DNA is TGTGCCAGCAGCTTGGAGCGGGAGGTAGCCAAAAACATTCAGTACTTC. Protein: CASSLEREVAKNIQYF. Full variable domain (rest looked up from reference TRBV7-2 and TRBJ2-4): GAGVSQSPSNKVTEKGKDVELRCDPISGHTALYWYRQSLGQGLEFLIYFQGNSAPDKSGLPSDRFSAERTGGSVSTLTIQRTQQEDSAVYLCASSLEREVAKNIQYFGAGTRLSVL.

The CDR3 sequence is CASSPLDRAEKLFF. CDR3 coding DNA: TGTGCCAGCAGCCCGTTAGACAGGGCTGAAAAACTGTTTTTT. The genes are TRBV7-2 and TRBJ1-4, with 7 bases identical to TRBD1. The CDR3 contains 14 residues. With 5 bases clipped from V and 7 bases from J, the junction kept 7 bases outside the gene matches. Germline V CDR1 and CDR2: SGHTA, FQGNSA.

The chain links TRBV18 to TRBJ2-2, with D unresolved. V lost 1 base, J lost 6 bases, and 18 bases lay in between. This CDR3 is 17 amino acids long. Germline V gene sequence: CDR1 KGHSH, CDR2 LQKENI. The CDR3 protein is CASSPQLIVQAAGELFF. As DNA, the CDR3 is TGTGCCAGCTCACCACAACTCATAGTTCAGGCCGCCGGGGAGCTGTTTTTT.

This chain joins TRBV4-1 and TRBJ1-5; D is undetermined. CDR3 size: 14 residues. V lost 1 base, J lost 5 bases, and 9 bases lay in between. Germline V gives CDR1 MGHRA, CDR2 YSYEKL. The CDR3 DNA reads as TGCGCCAGCAGCCAAGGAGTGCGGGATCAGCCCCAGCATTTT. This sequence encodes CASSQGVRDQPQHF.